The present entry profiles one TCR beta chain with its context. Trimming removed 1 base at V and 6 bases at J, with 12 bases between. The CDR3 loop spans 15 amino acids. The germline V gene has CDR1 LNHDA and CDR2 SQIVND (reference sequence). A multiplex PCR was run with 60 Vbeta primers and 13 Jbeta primers. Generated by immunoSEQ multiplex PCR, the TCRdb table keeps only in-frame clones and is missing some. The sample consists of around 100,000 clones, 60% to 85% of them appearing once. This entry is derived from a study of cytomegalovirus exposure and HLA in healthy donors. The sequencing input was PBMCs. The gene calls are TRBV19 and TRBJ2-2, with D possibly matching TRBD1 (6 bases). The sequence was obtained from a woman aged 40-49 years in good health and CMV-seropositive. The CDR3 DNA reads as TGTGCCAGTAGTATAGCAGGGGTCGGCTCCGGGGAGCTGTTTTTT. As protein: CASSIAGVGSGELFF. The full variable domain, rest sourced from reference TRBV19 and TRBJ2-2, is DGGITQSPKYLFRKEGQNVTLSCEQNLNHDAMYWYRQDPGQGLRLIYYSQIVNDFQKGDIAEGYSVSREKKESFPLTVTSAQKNPTAFYLCASSIAGVGSGELFFGEGSRLTVL.